This TCR beta chain is drawn from a study of Graves' ophthalmopathy and Graves' hyperthyroidism (dated by TCRdb to 2016 to 2019). The study in broad terms: Peripheral blood was collected at initial diagnosis, before any treatment. The study used TCR beta repertoire signatures to distinguish Graves' ophthalmopathy from Graves' hyperthyroidism and to predict progression to ophthalmopathy. In total, some 140 blood samples were TCR-sequenced: some 40 ophthalmopathy, some 80 hyperthyroidism and some 17 hyperthyroidism-to-ophthalmopathy patients. To explore V-J signatures that distinguish ophthalmopathy from hyperthyroidism, a discovery set of 95 to 100 patients was enrolled, made up of 43 with ophthalmopathy and some 56 with stable hyperthyroidism. An independent validation cohort comprised about 20 hyperthyroidism patients and roughly 15 patients who later progressed from hyperthyroidism to ophthalmopathy. In roughly 6 hyperthyroidism patients, the T-cell repertoires found in thyroid tissue were compared with those found in blood. After sampling, hyperthyroidism patients received methimazole starting at 30 mg daily, and ophthalmopathy patients received high-dose intravenous methylprednisolone.

Details on this clonotype: What antigen it recognizes has not been identified. Base qualities are missing; no much larger clone stands one base away.

Taken from cysteine to phenylalanine, the CDR3 has 15 residues. Only the CDR3 portion is preserved as DNA: 45 bases, with reading frame beginning at the first base. Based on the germline V gene, the CDR1 and CDR2 sequences are ENHRY and SYGVKD. V lost 0 bases and J lost 7 bases; the stretch between them is 10 bases long. For repertoire sequencing, the TCR beta CDR3 regions were amplified from RNA transcripts. The first round of RT-PCR was done with HTBI primers and the Qiagen OneStep RT-PCR kit, and was followed by a second round of multiplex PCR, then size selection and purification. Sequencing of the libraries was carried out on an Illumina HiSeq2000 in paired-end mode with 100 bp reads. On the authors' methods: SOAPnuke was used for read processing, and reads with adapters, uncalled bases, a mean Phred below 15, or no exact constant-primer or identifier match were discarded. COPE v1.2.5 was used to merge the high-quality paired reads. Each unique nucleotide sequence was treated as a clonotype, and MiTCR v1.1 was used to align the clonotypes to the IMGT TRB V, D and J references. Analysis was restricted to V-J combinations with a frequency above 0.0001, which covered about 99% of repertoires. For each V-J combination, a TCR clonal expansion and chaos score was defined as the ratio of F50 clonal expansion to chaos observed in the TCRdist matrix. Welch's t-statistics and random forest were used to reduce features to about a dozen V-J combinations, which were fed into a naive Bayes classifier. The Morisita-Horn index was used to measure how similar the thyroid and blood repertoires were. Using fastp trimming at Q25 and MiXCR clonotype assembly, TCRdb reanalyzed the public sequencing data and kept in-frame beta chains. CDR3 protein duplicates are merged, each entry listing the most common genes and DNA. TCRdb's processing, not the study's, gives the V and J calls here. In all, the sample holds hundreds of thousands of distinct CDR3 sequences, and 40% of those were seen once. The top ten hold about 40% of the sample.

Ophthalmopathy patients were characterized by moderately to severely active disease, a Clinical Activity Score of at least 3, a NOSPECS grade of at least 4, and a disease duration under 3 months. Patients with other autoimmune diseases, uncontrolled infections, pregnancy or lactation were excluded from the study. Clinical symptoms, serum thyroxine, TRAb, thyroid ultrasound and orbital computed tomography formed the basis of the diagnosis. PBMCs were isolated from around 10 ml of fresh peripheral blood by Ficoll-Paque density gradient centrifugation. Total RNA was extracted with Trizol reagent and quality-checked on an Agilent 2100 Bioanalyzer. Study-wide findings and limitations: In validation, the model predicted ophthalmopathy progression with about 64% sensitivity and about 73% specificity; around twelve predicted patients were CT-confirmed with GO in a median of approximately six months. No statistical method was used to set the sample size in advance, and the investigators knew which group each participant was assigned to. Among expanded thyroid clonotypes with frequency above 0.001, most also showed up in blood, which suggests that blood repertoires may reflect the thyroid immune response. The 13-signature model separated ophthalmopathy from stable hyperthyroidism with 85% to 90% sensitivity and almost 84% specificity in cross-validation, and 80%/75% in the test set.

This sequence originates from an adult man with Graves' ophthalmopathy. The source material was peripheral blood. The V and J segments used are TRBV10-3 and TRBJ1-6, with the D gene call left open. For the CDR3, the sequence is CAISESVSNNSPLHF. The DNA sequence is TGTGCCATCAGTGAGTCGGTCAGCAACAATTCACCCCTCCACTTT.